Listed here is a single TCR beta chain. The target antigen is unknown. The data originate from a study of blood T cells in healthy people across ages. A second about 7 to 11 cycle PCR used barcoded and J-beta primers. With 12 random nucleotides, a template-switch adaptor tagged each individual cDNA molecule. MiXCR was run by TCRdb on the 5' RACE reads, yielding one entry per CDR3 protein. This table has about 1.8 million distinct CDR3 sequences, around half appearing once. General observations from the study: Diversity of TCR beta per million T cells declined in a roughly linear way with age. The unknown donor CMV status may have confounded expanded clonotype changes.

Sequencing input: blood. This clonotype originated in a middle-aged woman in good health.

The CDR3 here is CSARDSASGSYNEQFF. In DNA, the CDR3 is TGCAGTGCTAGAGATTCGGCTAGCGGGAGTTACAATGAGCAGTTCTTC. This rearrangement joins TRBV20-1 to TRBJ2-1; 10 positions agree with TRBD2. This CDR3 has 16 amino acids. CDR1 is DFQATT, CDR2 SNEGSKA, per germline (reference sequence). With V trimmed by 0 bases and J by 4 bases, 6 bases remained unmatched.